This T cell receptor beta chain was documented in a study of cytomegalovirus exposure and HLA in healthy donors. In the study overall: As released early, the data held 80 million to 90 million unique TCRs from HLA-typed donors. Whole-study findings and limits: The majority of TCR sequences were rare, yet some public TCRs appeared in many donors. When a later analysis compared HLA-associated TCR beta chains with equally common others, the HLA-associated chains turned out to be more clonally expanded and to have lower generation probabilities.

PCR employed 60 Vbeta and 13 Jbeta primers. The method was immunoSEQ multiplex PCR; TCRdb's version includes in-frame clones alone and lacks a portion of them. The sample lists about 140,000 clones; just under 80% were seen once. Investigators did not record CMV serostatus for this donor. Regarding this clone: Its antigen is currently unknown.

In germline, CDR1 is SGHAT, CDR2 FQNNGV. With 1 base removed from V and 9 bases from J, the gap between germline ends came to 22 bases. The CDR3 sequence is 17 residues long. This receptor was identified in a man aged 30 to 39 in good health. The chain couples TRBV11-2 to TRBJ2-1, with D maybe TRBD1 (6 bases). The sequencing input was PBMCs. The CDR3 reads CASSLGFQGPLHSEQFF. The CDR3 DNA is TGTGCCAGCAGCTTAGGATTCCAGGGGCCTCTACATAGTGAGCAGTTCTTC.